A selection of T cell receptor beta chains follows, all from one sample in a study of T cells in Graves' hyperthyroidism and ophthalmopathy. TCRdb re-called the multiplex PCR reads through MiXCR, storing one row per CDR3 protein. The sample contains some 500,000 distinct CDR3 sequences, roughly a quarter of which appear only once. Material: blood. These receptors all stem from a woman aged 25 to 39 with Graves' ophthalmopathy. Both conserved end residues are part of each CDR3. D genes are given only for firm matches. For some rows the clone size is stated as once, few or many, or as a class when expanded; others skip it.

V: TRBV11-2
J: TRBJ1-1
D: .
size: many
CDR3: CASSLFRGEGTEAFF
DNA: TGTGCCAGCAGCCTATTTAGGGGGGAAGGCACTGAAGCTTTCTTT

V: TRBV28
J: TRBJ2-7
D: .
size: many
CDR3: CASSLTASLSYEQYF
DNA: TGTGCCAGCAGTTTGACAGCATCCCTCTCGTACGAGCAGTACTTC

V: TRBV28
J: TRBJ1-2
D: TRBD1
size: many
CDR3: CASSFGLGRGDYGYTF
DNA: TGTGCCAGCAGTTTCGGACTTGGCAGGGGGGACTATGGCTACACCTTC

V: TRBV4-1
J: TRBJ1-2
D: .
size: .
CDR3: CASSSNSNYGYTF
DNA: TGCGCCAGCAGCTCCAACAGTAACTATGGCTACACCTTC

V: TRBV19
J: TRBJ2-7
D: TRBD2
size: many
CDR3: CASSISYGGGSYEQYF
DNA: TGTGCCAGTAGTATAAGCTATGGCGGGGGGTCCTACGAGCAGTACTTC

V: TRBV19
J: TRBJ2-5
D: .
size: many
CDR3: CASSAQQETQYF
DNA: TGTGCCAGTTCTGCGCAACAAGAGACCCAGTACTTC

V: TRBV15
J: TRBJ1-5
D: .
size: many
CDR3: CATGVWGGQPQHF
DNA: TGTGCCACCGGGGTGTGGGGGGGGCAGCCCCAGCATTTT

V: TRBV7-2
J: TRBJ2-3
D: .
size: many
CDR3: CASSPANEDTQYF
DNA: TGTGCCAGCAGCCCCGCGAATGAAGATACGCAGTATTTT

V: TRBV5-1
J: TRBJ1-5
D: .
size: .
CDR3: CASSLVPSGQPQHF
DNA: TGCGCCAGCAGCTTGGTCCCCAGTGGACAGCCCCAGCATTTT

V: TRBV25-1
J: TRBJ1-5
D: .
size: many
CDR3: CAGQQGPQPQHF
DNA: TGTGCCGGTCAACAAGGTCCGCAGCCCCAGCATTTT

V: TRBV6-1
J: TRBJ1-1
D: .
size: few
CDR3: CASRHVQGNTEAFF
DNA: TGTGCCAGCAGACACGTACAGGGGAACACTGAAGCTTTCTTT

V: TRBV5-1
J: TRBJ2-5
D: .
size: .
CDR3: CASRDPGEETQYF
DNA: TGCGCCAGCAGGGATCCTGGGGAAGAGACCCAGTACTTC

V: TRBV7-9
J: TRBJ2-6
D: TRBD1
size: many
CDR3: CASSFTGVGANVLTF
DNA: TGTGCCAGCAGCTTTACAGGGGTGGGGGCCAACGTCCTGACTTTC

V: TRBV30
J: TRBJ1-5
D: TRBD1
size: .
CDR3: CAWSGTGWQPQHF
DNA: TGTGCCTGGAGTGGGACAGGGTGGCAGCCCCAGCATTTT